Below are 18 T cell receptor beta chains sequenced from a single sample in a study of T cell responses to AZD1222 COVID-19 vaccine. Assay: immunoSEQ multiplex PCR; the TCRdb copy retains only in-frame clones and omits some. The repertoire holds tens of thousands of clones, with 70% to 85% as singletons. The specimen comprised peripheral blood, sampled on day 0 of MenACWY control vaccination. These receptors were obtained from an adult in good health.

The V and J genes are TRBV4-1 and TRBJ2-2; possible D gene TRBD1, 6 bases. There are 16 residues in the CDR3. Germline V gene sequence: CDR1 MGHRA, CDR2 YSYEKL. V was trimmed by 4 bases and J by 5 bases, leaving 17 bases between them. The CDR3 here is CASSREGWTDTGELFF. The CDR3 nucleotides read TGCGCCAGCAGCCGAGAAGGTTGGACAGATACCGGGGAGCTGTTTTTT.

The gene calls are TRBV30 and TRBJ1-5; D remains unclear. Germline loops: CDR1 GTSNPN, CDR2 SVGIG (reference sequence). With 2 bases removed from V and 0 bases from J, the gap between germline ends came to 5 bases. The CDR3 consists of 13 residues. Written as DNA, the CDR3 is TGTGCCTGGAGTCATGGTAGCAATCAGCCCCAGCATTTT. Translated, it gives CAWSHGSNQPQHF.

V gene TRBV11-3 combines with J gene TRBJ1-1; 9 bases fit TRBD1. The length of the CDR3 is 12 residues. Germline-derived CDR1 and CDR2 are SGHNT and YENEEA. With 5 bases clipped from V and 8 bases from J, the junction kept 3 bases outside the gene matches. The CDR3 loop is CASSLGQGEAFF. As DNA, the CDR3 is TGTGCCAGCAGCCTAGGACAGGGGGAAGCTTTCTTT.

The chain links TRBV24-1 to TRBJ2-1, with TRBD2 matching over 7 bases. From germline, CDR1 is KGHDR and CDR2 SFDVKD. The V and J ends lost 5 bases and 6 bases, in that order; junction bases with no gene match: 6. The CDR3 covers 14 residues. The DNA of the CDR3 is TGTGCCACCAGTGGGGACGGGGGGTCCAATGAGCAGTTCTTC. Amino acids: CATSGDGGSNEQFF.

This clone turned up a few times. The chain combines TRBV27 with TRBJ1-1, with D maybe TRBD1 (6 bases). The CDR3 consists of 20 residues. Germline CDR1 is MNHEY and CDR2 is SMNVEV (reference sequence). Trimming took off 1 base at V and 0 bases at J, with 24 bases between the two ends. Here the CDR3 reads CASSLYPTAGRGGLNTEAFF. The CDR3 coding sequence is TGTGCCAGCAGTTTATACCCTACGGCGGGCAGGGGAGGATTGAACACTGAAGCTTTCTTT.

The rearrangement joins TRBV11-3 to TRBJ2-1; D perhaps matches TRBD2 (5 bases). CDR1 and CDR2 (germline): SGHNT, YENEEA. The CDR3 runs to 16 residues. V shed 3 bases and J shed 7 bases, with 19 bases lying between them. The CDR3: CASSFVIRGLPNEQFF. CDR3 sequence (DNA): TGTGCCAGCAGCTTCGTGATTCGGGGTCTGCCAAATGAGCAGTTCTTC.

A remark on this clone: Different DNA sequences within this sample yield the same CDR3. The chain carries TRBV12-3 or TRBV12-4 and TRBJ2-5; D remains ambiguous. V dropped 3 bases and J dropped 3 bases, with 2 bases sitting between them. The CDR3 is made up of 11 amino acids. CDR3 DNA sequence: TGTGCCAGCAGTTTGAAAGAGACCCAGTACTTC. Amino acids: CASSLKETQYF.

The chain recombines TRBV19 with TRBJ2-7; TRBD2 agrees at 10 bases. V dropped 5 bases and J dropped 0; count of bases not matched to a gene: 7. This CDR3 has 16 residues. Germline assignment: CDR1 LNHDA and CDR2 SQIVND (reference sequence). In DNA form, the CDR3 reads TGTGCCAGTAGTTTTGGCCTAGCGGGAGCCTCCTACGAGCAGTACTTC. This gives the protein CASSFGLAGASYEQYF.

This clone showed up just once. The genes are TRBV7-2 and TRBJ2-5, with D possibly TRBD1 on 6 matching bases. The V and J ends lost 4 bases and 3 bases respectively, with 9 bases between them. This CDR3 comprises 13 residues. Germline values: CDR1 SGHTA, CDR2 FQGNSA. CDR3 loop: CASSWGHEETQYF. Here the CDR3 DNA reads TGTGCCAGCAGCTGGGGACACGAAGAGACCCAGTACTTC.

V is TRBV28 and J is TRBJ1-5; D remains ambiguous. Germline loops: CDR1 MDHEN, CDR2 SYDVKM. V lost 3 bases and J lost 9, with 6 bases in between. The CDR3 spans 11 residues. DNA of the CDR3: TGTGCCAGCAGTTTTGCGAGGCCCCAGCATTTT. This translates into CASSFARPQHF.

This clone was recorded a few times. The chain combines TRBV5-1 with TRBJ2-3; 10 bases match TRBD2. The CDR3 is 16 amino acids. Germline V CDR1 and CDR2: SGHRS, YFSETQ. The ends lost 2 bases at V and 4 bases at J; junction bases unmatched: 7. The CDR3 is CASSFVPSGSSDTQYF. The DNA of the CDR3 is TGCGCCAGCAGCTTTGTGCCTAGCGGGAGTTCAGATACGCAGTATTTT. The variable domain in full, with the rest retrieved from reference TRBV5-1 and TRBJ2-3, is KAGVTQTPRYLIKTRGQQVTLSCSPISGHRSVSWYQQTPGQGLQFLFEYFSETQRNKGNFPGRFSGRQFSNSRSEMNVSTLELGDSALYLCASSFVPSGSSDTQYFGPGTRLTVL.

Regarding this clone: Other DNA sequences of this sample code for an identical CDR3. This chain links TRBV7-9 with TRBJ1-3, with 7 bases matching TRBD1. CDR3 size: 15 residues. Trimming cost V 5 bases and J 0 bases; bases outside gene matches: 4. CDR1 SEHNR and CDR2 FQNEAQ come from the germline V gene (reference sequence). The CDR3 here is CASSRGTDSGNTIYF. CDR3 DNA sequence: TGTGCCAGCAGCCGAGGGACAGACTCTGGAAACACCATATATTTT.

This clone was detected a few times. This chain uses TRBV5-6 with TRBJ2-1; 7 nucleotides match TRBD1. Unmatched junction bases numbered 14, after V lost 5 bases and J lost 9 bases. Germline CDR1 is SGHDT and CDR2 is YYEEEE. This CDR3 spans 15 amino acids. The CDR3 sequence: CASRQLDRSEGEQFF. As DNA, the CDR3 is TGTGCCAGCAGGCAACTGGACAGGAGTGAAGGTGAGCAGTTCTTC.

V is TRBV5-6 and J is TRBJ1-2; the D is unclear. This CDR3 has 14 residues. Germline assignment: CDR1 SGHDT and CDR2 YYEEEE. V dropped 2 bases and J dropped 5 bases, with 13 bases sitting between them. CDR3 DNA: TGTGCCAGCAGCTTCGGCACGGTTGGGTATGGCTACACCTTC. This sequence encodes CASSFGTVGYGYTF.

The chain uses TRBV10-1 and TRBJ1-6, with 10 bases lining up with TRBD1. The CDR3 covers 15 residues. CDR1 and CDR2 from the germline V gene are WNHNN and SYGVQD (reference sequence). Trimming cost V 0 bases and J 10 bases; bases outside gene matches: 3. In nucleotides, the CDR3 is TGCGCCAGCAGTGAGTCGGGACAGGGGCGGTCACCCCTCCACTTT. Its protein product is CASSESGQGRSPLHF.

V and J are TRBV28 and TRBJ1-6, with 9 nucleotides matching TRBD1. Germline V CDR1 and CDR2: MDHEN, SYDVKM. The CDR3 totals 19 residues. V was clipped by 6 bases and J by 7 bases; unmatched bases: 19. DNA of the CDR3: TGTGCCAGCAGCCGACAAGGGACAGGGTACGTCTTGGGAAATTCACCCCTCCACTTT. The encoded protein is CASSRQGTGYVLGNSPLHF.

CDR3 protein: CASAIVYEQFF. The CDR3 nucleotides read TGTGCCAGCGCCATTGTCTATGAGCAGTTCTTC. The chain combines TRBV12-3 or TRBV12-4 with TRBJ2-1; D is ambiguous. V lost 8 bases to trimming and J lost 8 bases, with 10 bases between them. This CDR3 contains 11 residues.

The V gene is TRBV4-1, the J gene TRBJ1-6, with D possibly being TRBD1 (5 bases). The CDR3 has 17 amino acids. V was clipped by 4 bases and J by 6 bases, with 19 bases between them. Germline assignment: CDR1 MGHRA and CDR2 YSYEKL. CDR3: CASSRGINERVNSPLHF. The CDR3 nucleotides are TGCGCCAGCAGCCGGGGGATCAATGAGCGGGTTAATTCACCCCTCCACTTT.